Below, 5 T cell receptor beta chains from the same sample are listed, as sequenced in a study of T cell responses to AZD1222 COVID-19 vaccine. Profiling relied on immunoSEQ multiplex PCR, and the TCRdb table lists in-frame clones only, not all of them. The data contain around 120,000 clones, roughly nine tenths of them singletons. The sample here was peripheral blood, taken on day 0 of AZD1222 vaccination. Receptor source: an adult in good health.

The chain links TRBV5-1 to TRBJ2-3, with 10 bases lining up with TRBD2. The CDR3 extends over 14 amino acids. CDR1 is SGHRS, CDR2 YFSETQ, per germline. V trimming: 0 bases; J trimming: 6 bases; junction bases outside the gene matches: 1. CDR3 amino acids: CASSLGSGRDTQYF. As DNA, the CDR3 is TGCGCCAGCAGCTTGGGTAGCGGGAGGGATACGCAGTATTTT.

The V and J genes are TRBV27 and TRBJ2-3; D gene ambiguous. Per germline, CDR1 MNHEY and CDR2 SMNVEV (reference sequence). The CDR3 covers 15 residues. The V end lost 8 bases, the J end lost 1 base, and 16 bases lay between the germline ends. CDR3 DNA: TGTGCCAGCCGTACCAGTACCGGGCGCACAGATACGCAGTATTTT. Translated, it gives CASRTSTGRTDTQYF.

The chain is built from TRBV6-6 and TRBJ2-2; D is possibly TRBD2 (5 bases). V was shortened by 4 bases and J by 4 bases, with 13 bases between the two germline ends. Germline lookup yields CDR1 MNHNY and CDR2 SVGAGI (reference sequence). The CDR3 is 15 residues long. The DNA of the CDR3 is TGTGCCAGCAGTTTCGCACCGGGGTCCACCGGGGAGCTGTTTTTT. This sequence encodes CASSFAPGSTGELFF.

This chain joins TRBV10-3 and TRBJ1-5; D is undetermined. CDR1 is ENHRY and CDR2 is SYGVKD in the germline V gene. V lost 6 bases, J lost 6 bases, and 15 bases lay in between. The CDR3 sequence is 14 residues long. The CDR3 coding sequence is TGTGCCATCAGCGCCCGGGCGGAAGGTCAGCCCCAGCATTTT. The encoded protein is CAISARAEGQPQHF.

V and J are TRBV4-1 and TRBJ1-4; weak D call: TRBD1 (5 bases). This CDR3 spans 15 amino acids. Germline V lookup: CDR1 MGHRA, CDR2 YSYEKL. With 3 bases removed from V and 5 bases from J, the gap between germline ends came to 13 bases. In DNA, the CDR3 is TGCGCCAGCAGCCAGGTTGGACACCAAAATGAAAAACTGTTTTTT. It encodes CASSQVGHQNEKLFF.